The clone carrying this T cell receptor beta chain appeared once. Under the authors' procedure: Reference gene primer amplification yielded estimated nucleated cell counts. TCRdb's copy holds only in-frame clones and misses some; the assay was immunoSEQ multiplex PCR. For V, J and clone size, that table is used; D and trimming come from the DNA. The sample records around 57,000 clones, 70% to 85% being singletons. The CDR3 spans 16 residues. V gave up 3 bases and J gave up 0 bases, with 11 bases separating them. The germline CDR1 and CDR2 sequences are KGHDR and SFDVKD. This sample was taken from a study of blood T cell repertoires in COVID-19. Overall study context: COVID-19 samples collected from the United States, Italy and Spain covered acute and convalescent phases. Sample material is recorded as cDNA or gDNA derived from T cells, B-cell-depleted T cells, or PBMCs.

This clonotype was obtained from a woman in her seventies with acute or convalescent COVID-19. This chain links TRBV24-1 with TRBJ2-1; possibly TRBD2 for D (5 bases). The material sequenced was peripheral blood. The CDR3 here is CATSDPGLSSYNEQFF. The CDR3 DNA reads as TGTGCCACCAGTGATCCTGGACTGAGCTCCTACAATGAGCAGTTCTTC.